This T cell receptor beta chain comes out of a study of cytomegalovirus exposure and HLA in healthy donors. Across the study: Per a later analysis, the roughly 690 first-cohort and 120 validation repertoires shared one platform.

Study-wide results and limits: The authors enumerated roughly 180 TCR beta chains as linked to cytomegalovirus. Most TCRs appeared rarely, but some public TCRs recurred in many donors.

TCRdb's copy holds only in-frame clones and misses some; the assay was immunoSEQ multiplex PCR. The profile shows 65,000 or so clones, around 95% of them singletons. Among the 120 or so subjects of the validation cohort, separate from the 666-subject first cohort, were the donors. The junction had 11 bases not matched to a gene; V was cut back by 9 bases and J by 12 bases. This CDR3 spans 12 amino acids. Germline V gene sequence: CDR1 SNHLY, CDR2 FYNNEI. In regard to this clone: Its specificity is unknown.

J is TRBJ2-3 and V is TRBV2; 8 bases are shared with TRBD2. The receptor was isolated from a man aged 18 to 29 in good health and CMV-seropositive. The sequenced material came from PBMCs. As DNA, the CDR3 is TGTGCCAGTGGGGGTAGGGGGACTAGTCAGTATTTT. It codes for CASGGRGTSQYF.